This T cell receptor beta chain was retrieved from a study of PD-1 blockade in classical Hodgkin lymphoma. General study results and limits: Whatever underlies the repertoire differences (possibly disease activity or prior therapy) remains undefined. By C4D1, CD4+ diversity increased significantly, especially in complete responders.

Indicated time point: cycle 4 day 1 (C4D1), after less than seven weeks of nivolumab. Brentuximab vedotin exposure varied, and every patient relapsed after autologous stem cell transplantation. Purification of CD4+ T cells from thawed PBMCs was performed via magnetic negative selection. Of note for this clone: Its matching antigen is unknown.

Measured with immunoSEQ multiplex PCR; TCRdb has only the in-frame clones, and not every one. Of about 18,000 clones in the sample, roughly three quarters are singletons; the top ten hold around 2%. The CDR3 covers 12 residues. Trimming left V 3 bases short and J 1 base short, with 5 bases between. Looked up from germline, CDR1 is SGHTS and CDR2 is YDEGEE. The receptor's source is a human donor with classical Hodgkin lymphoma. The sequencing used CD4+ T cells from blood, collected before the fourth cycle of nivolumab. The chain carries TRBV5-8 and TRBJ2-7; D unclear. The CDR3 loop is CASSSLSYEQYF. DNA of the CDR3: TGTGCCAGCAGCTCCTTGTCCTACGAGCAGTACTTC.